The 22 T cell receptor beta chains reported below all come from one sample, sequenced in a study of blood T cell repertoires in COVID-19 (dated by TCRdb to 2018 to 2020). Libraries came from the immunoSEQ multiplex PCR assay. The clones in this table, taken by TCRdb from immuneACCESS, are in-frame only. Not every clone is retained; where verified, under half of the shortfall comes from an unresolved V gene, and the cause of the rest is unknown. In this sample the table shows more than 40,000 clones, 86% of which occur a single time. The ten biggest clones cover over 2.5% of the sample. Sequenced material: peripheral blood. These TCRs come from a woman of 80 years or more with acute or convalescent COVID-19.

This clone was detected a few times. The V call is TRBV6-5, the J call TRBJ1-6, with 9 bases aligning to TRBD1. This CDR3 is built from 14 residues. Losses at the gene ends were 4 bases for V and 6 bases for J; bases not matched to a gene: 1. The V gene's germline CDR1 is MNHEY and CDR2 SVGAGI. The CDR3 spells CASSLGQGNSPLHF. DNA of the CDR3: TGTGCCAGCAGTTTGGGACAGGGTAATTCACCCCTCCACTTT.

The chain uses TRBV12-2 and TRBJ2-7; the D call TRBD2 from the table was never checked on the DNA. TRBV12-2 is a recognized pseudogene. The CDR3 consists of 16 residues. CDR3 sequence reads: CASRLVERGGSYEQYF. The CDR3 bases are TGTGCAAGTCGCTTAGTAGAGCGGGGGGGCTCCTACGAGCAGTACTTC.

The chain combines TRBV29-1 with TRBJ2-3; D is possibly TRBD1 (6 bases). CDR1 and CDR2 (germline): SQVTM, ANQGSEA. CDR3 length equals 13 residues. Trimming left V 6 bases short and J 6 bases short, with 16 bases between. CDR3 residues: CSVSVGARDTQYF. DNA of the CDR3: TGCAGCGTCTCGGTGGGGGCAAGGGATACGCAGTATTTT.

The chain combines TRBV21-1 with TRBJ2-3; TRBD1 is taken as the D call from the table, unchecked against the DNA. TRBV21-1 has pseudogene status. The CDR3 sequence is 17 residues long. The CDR3 sequence is CASSATLRQGGTDTQYF. The CDR3 DNA sequence: TGTGCCAGCAGCGCAACACTCCGACAGGGGGGCACAGATACGCAGTATTTT.

The chain has TRBV3-1 (or the pseudogene TRBV3-2) and TRBJ1-3, with D hard to call. V lost 2 bases to trimming and J lost 8 bases, with 4 bases between them. CDR1 and CDR2 from the germline V gene are LGHDT and YNNKEL (reference sequence). The CDR3 sequence is 11 residues long. The CDR3 spells CASSQTDTIYF. CDR3 DNA: TGTGCCAGCAGCCAAACAGACACCATATATTTT.

This chain links TRBV6-5 with TRBJ1-4, with a tentative D call TRBD1 (6 bases). V was pared by 8 bases and J by 8 bases, with 15 bases between. This CDR3 contains 13 residues. The germline V gene encodes CDR1 MNHEY and CDR2 SVGAGI. The DNA of the CDR3 is TGTGCCAGCGTGGCGGACAGCAGGGAAAAACTGTTTTTT. As protein: CASVADSREKLFF.

The chain combines TRBV4-1 with TRBJ1-4; tentatively, D is TRBD1 (5 bases). Trimming removed 1 base at V and 7 bases at J, with 16 bases between. This CDR3 is 16 amino acids long. Germline V lookup: CDR1 MGHRA, CDR2 YSYEKL. This CDR3 is CASSQGGVSLGEKLFF. The CDR3 bases are TGCGCCAGCAGCCAAGGGGGGGTCTCATTAGGTGAAAAACTGTTTTTT.

This chain connects TRBV18 to TRBJ2-1; the D gene is possibly TRBD1 (5 bases). This CDR3 has 14 residues. CDR1 and CDR2 (germline): KGHSH, LQKENI. Trimming cost V 3 bases and J 7 bases, with 13 bases left between them. The CDR3 region has the DNA TGTGCCAGCTCACCCCCGACAGTCGATAATGAGCAGTTCTTC. It yields the protein CASSPPTVDNEQFF.

The chain couples TRBV6-2 or TRBV6-3 to TRBJ1-2, with D possibly TRBD1 on 5 matching bases. The CDR3 extends over 13 amino acids. Trimming cost V 2 bases and J 8 bases, with 12 bases left between them. Germline assignment: CDR1 MNHEY and CDR2 SVGEGT. The CDR3 region is CASSYQGVGGYTF. The CDR3 nucleotides are TGTGCCAGCAGTTACCAGGGTGTCGGAGGCTACACCTTC.

The chain recombines TRBV4-1 with TRBJ1-5, with 7 bases identical to TRBD1. This CDR3 contains 16 residues. Germline V lookup: CDR1 MGHRA, CDR2 YSYEKL. The V segment lost 4 bases and the J segment 2 bases; nucleotides outside the gene matches: 8. CDR3 protein: CASSRSGTVGNQPQHF. As DNA, the CDR3 is TGCGCCAGCAGCCGCAGTGGGACAGTAGGCAATCAGCCCCAGCATTTT.

V and J are TRBV4-2 and TRBJ1-4; D is unclear. The CDR3 has 16 residues. Trimming pared 4 bases from V and 0 bases from J, leaving 12 bases between. Germline assignment: CDR1 LGHNA and CDR2 YNFKEQ. The CDR3 spells CASSPVGGTTNEKLFF. DNA for the CDR3: TGTGCCAGCAGCCCAGTCGGAGGGACAACTAATGAAAAACTGTTTTTT.

The chain joins TRBV12-3 or TRBV12-4 to TRBJ2-2, with D perhaps matching TRBD2 (6 bases). Trimming removed 8 bases from V and 4 bases from J, with 11 bases in between. The CDR3 totals 13 residues. Here the CDR3 DNA reads TGTGCCAGCGGCTATAGCGGCACCGGGGAGCTGTTTTTT. It specifies CASGYSGTGELFF.

This rearrangement joins TRBV2 to TRBJ2-2, with TRBD1 matching over 8 bases. The junction had 4 bases not matched to a gene; V was cut back by 2 bases and J by 5 bases. This CDR3 is built from 15 residues. Germline CDR1 and CDR2: SNHLY and FYNNEI. The CDR3: CASSEQGAVTGELFF. The CDR3 DNA follows: TGTGCCAGCAGTGAACAGGGGGCTGTTACCGGGGAGCTGTTTTTT.

The chain recombines TRBV29-1 with TRBJ2-1; maybe TRBD2 (5 bases). The CDR3 has 11 amino acids. Trimming shortened V by 7 bases and J by 10 bases, and 14 bases separated the two germline ends. Germline assignment: CDR1 SQVTM and CDR2 ANQGSEA. The CDR3 DNA reads as TGCAGCGGTTCGGTGACGGGGGAGCAGTTCTTC. Translated: CSGSVTGEQFF.

J is TRBJ2-3 and V is TRBV5-1; the D gene is possibly TRBD2 (6 bases). The CDR3 length is 16 residues. With 1 base removed from V and 1 base from J, the gap between germline ends came to 13 bases. Germline CDR1 is SGHRS and CDR2 is YFSETQ. This CDR3 reads CASSLWRGQGTDTQYF. The DNA of the CDR3 is TGCGCCAGCAGCTTGTGGAGGGGTCAGGGCACAGATACGCAGTATTTT.

The table lists this clone with a few counts. The chain couples TRBV5-1 to TRBJ2-1, with 8 bases identical to TRBD1. This CDR3 is 16 amino acids long. Losses at the gene ends were 4 bases for V and 5 bases for J; bases not matched to a gene: 11. Germline V lookup: CDR1 SGHRS, CDR2 YFSETQ. For the CDR3, the DNA is TGCGCCAGCAGCATAGGACAGGGAGCTCGCGACAATGAGCAGTTCTTC. Translating it yields CASSIGQGARDNEQFF.

The genes are TRBV5-1 and TRBJ2-7, with TRBD1 matching 7 bases. Germline V gene lookup returns CDR1 SGHRS and CDR2 YFSETQ. This CDR3 is 15 amino acids long. V lost 4 bases and J lost 7; bases outside the gene matches: 14. The CDR3 is CASSHGTVGRGEQYF. The CDR3 nucleotides are TGCGCCAGCAGCCACGGGACAGTTGGCAGGGGGGAGCAGTACTTC.

The rearrangement joins TRBV7-8 to TRBJ2-7; weak D call: TRBD2 (5 bases). Germline loops: CDR1 SGHVS, CDR2 FQNEAQ. This CDR3 has 14 residues. Deletions cut 1 base from V and 2 bases from J, with 9 bases between. The CDR3 region has the DNA TGTGCCAGCAGCTTAGACAGCGGTGCCTACGAGCAGTACTTC. Amino acid sequence: CASSLDSGAYEQYF. Together with reference TRBV7-8 and TRBJ2-7, the CDR3 gives the full variable domain: GAGVSQSPRYKVAKRGQDVALRCDPISGHVSLFWYQQALGQGPEFLTYFQNEAQLDKSGLPSDRFFAERPEGSVSTLKIQRTQQEDSAVYLCASSLDSGAYEQYFGPGTRLTVT.

The rearrangement joins TRBV6-5 to TRBJ1-5; weak D call: TRBD1 (6 bases). The CDR3 extends over 16 amino acids. Germline V CDR1 and CDR2: MNHEY, SVGAGI. The V end lost 0 bases, the J end lost 0 bases, and 9 bases lay between the germline ends. The CDR3 region is CASSYSYRDSNQPQHF. Here the CDR3 DNA reads TGTGCCAGCAGTTACTCATACAGGGATAGCAATCAGCCCCAGCATTTT.

V gene TRBV9 combines with J gene TRBJ2-3; 10 bases are shared with TRBD2. J gave up 8 bases and V 4 bases, and 7 bases lay outside the gene matches. Germline assignment: CDR1 SGDLS and CDR2 YYNGEE. The CDR3 is 14 residues long. The CDR3 is CASSLDASGGTQYF. The CDR3 nucleotides are TGTGCCAGCAGCCTAGATGCTAGCGGGGGTACGCAGTATTTT.

This rearrangement joins TRBV5-8 to TRBJ1-6; maybe TRBD1 (6 bases). Per germline, CDR1 SGHTS and CDR2 YDEGEE. The CDR3 is 14 amino acids. Trimming took 5 bases from V and 8 from J, leaving 14 bases between them. The CDR3 DNA sequence: TGTGCCAGCAGTATTGGGACACACGATTCACCCCTCCACTTT. Amino acid sequence: CASSIGTHDSPLHF.

The J gene is TRBJ1-4, the V gene TRBV27, with TRBD1 identical over 11 bases. CDR1 and CDR2 from the germline V gene are MNHEY and SMNVEV (reference sequence). V shed 5 bases and J 3 bases; nucleotides not matched to a gene: 2. This CDR3 contains 15 residues. The CDR3 loop is CASSQGQGANEKLFF. The CDR3, as DNA: TGTGCCAGCAGTCAGGGACAGGGGGCTAATGAAAAACTGTTTTTT.